Described below is a single T cell receptor (beta chain) sequence and its context. No cognate antigen has been identified for it. Per-base quality was not reported, and no clone a single base away is much larger than it. These data belong to a study of memory CD8 T cells in hepatitis C reinfection (dated by TCRdb to the late 2010s). The study in broad terms: Among the donors, a few cleared two back-to-back HCV infections on their own, whereas two got rid of a primary infection but ended up chronically infected after reinfection. Between 2009 and 2012, a few reinfection cases that had stored pre-reinfection samples were identified. Previously published longitudinal data on tetramer+ CD8 T cell frequency were used to pick the peak reinfection time point. In the reinfection study, participants with a resolved prior HCV infection were followed up every 3 months. Peak reinfection samples were obtained 3 to 8 weeks after detection of reinfection. A case counted as HCV reinfection when an HCV RNA test came back positive after two negative tests taken at least 60 days apart. The study tracked the TCR beta repertoire of virus-specific CD8 T cells longitudinally across an HCV reinfection episode in roughly 5 donors. What the authors observed across the whole study: Because the study included only a few donors, definitive conclusions about public clonotypes linked to secondary clearance could not be reached.

Libraries were made using the immunoSEQ multiplex PCR assay. Genomic DNA was extracted from sorted cells, and the TCR beta V, D and J regions were sequenced by Adaptive Biotechnologies' automated high-throughput method. CDR3 regions were amplified with a two-step, bias-controlled multiplex PCR. An Illumina instrument was used to sequence the amplified TCR beta libraries. The authors' analysis ran thus. Demultiplexed reads were processed to lower amplification and sequencing bias, and the IMGT database was used to assign CDR3 sequences to gene families. ImmunoSEQ software version 2.0 was used to analyze the repertoire data. Out-of-frame sequences and sequences with stop codons in the CDR3 were removed from clonotype lists. Clonotypes below 0.01% frequency were excluded because they corresponded to less than one cell. To get richness, observed richness was divided by input cell number, while evenness came from dividing Shannon entropy by log observed richness. Simpson diversity and Morisita-Horn overlap indices were used to quantify repertoire diversity and similarity between time points. Clonotypes were sorted into dominant (>1%), sub-dominant (0.5-0.99%), low abundance (0.1-0.49%) or lowest abundance (<0.1%) groups. A germline index was calculated as total CDR3 length minus total nucleotide additions, divided by total CDR3 length. TCRdb stores this immuneACCESS table with in-frame sequences only. Part of the clones is absent; in the studies checked, under half of the shortfall reflects unresolved V genes, and no reason is known for the rest. V and J calls and clone size follow that table, whereas D and trimming were derived from the DNA. The sample table contains 35,000 to 50,000 clones; only one count was recorded for 88% of them. Approximately 1.2% of the sample is held by the ten biggest clonotypes.

From its cysteine to its phenylalanine, the CDR3 spans 14 amino acids. Only the CDR3 portion is preserved as DNA: 42 bases, with reading frame beginning at the first base. CDR1 and CDR2 are drawn from the germline V gene: MGHRA, YSYEKL. The junction carries 11 bases between V and J, which are trimmed by 4 bases and 2 bases respectively. The time point label, read with the paper, signifies: peak reinfection, 3 to 8 weeks after reinfection detection. The sorted cells were sequenced directly ex vivo, without any in vitro expansion ahead of TCR sequencing. Donors were people who inject drugs enrolled in the Montreal Acute Hepatitis C Cohort Study (HEPCO) in Canada. As controls, total naive CD8 T cells, sorted as viable CD3+ CD8+ CD45RO-, were obtained from a couple of donors at each of the three reinfection time points. Before sorting, cryopreserved peripheral blood mononuclear cells were thawed and used as the source for purifying CD8 T cells. The MACS CD8+ T cell Isolation Kit was used to enrich CD8 T cells by negative selection. Cells were sorted on a BD FACSAria II sorter using FACSDiva software, and FlowJo was used for data analysis.

Material for sequencing was naive CD8+ T cells sorted from blood. The sample's cell subset or site label, in plain terms: total naive CD8+CD45RO- T cells. The chain couples TRBV4-1 to TRBJ1-2; 6 matching bases give a weak D call of TRBD1. This clonotype was obtained from a man aged 18 to 29 with hepatitis C virus infection. The CDR3 reads as follows: CASSLSDRNYGYTF. The nucleotides read TGCGCCAGCAGCCTCTCGGACAGAAACTATGGCTACACCTTC.